This TCR beta chain emerged from a study of T cells in narcolepsy. Study-wide background: Donors had narcolepsy type 1 or type 2, or were healthy controls. Whole-study findings and limits: Same-patient CSF and blood CD4+ T cell clonotypes included HCRT-specific and TRIB2-specific autoreactive ones. Autoreactive clonotypes reportedly recurred in blood of same and different patients, not controls. Some memory CD4+ repertoires had no autoreactive clone sequences.

This CDR3 contains 13 residues. V shed 8 bases and J 0 bases; nucleotides not matched to a gene: 3. Germline V lookup: CDR1 LGHNA, CDR2 YNFKEQ. Here immunoSEQ multiplex PCR was the method, and the copy in TCRdb shows in-frame clones only, minus some. The sample lists over 25,000 clones; 79% were seen once. As to this clone: Its antigen is unidentified.

The sequence came from a human donor in good health. The rearrangement joins TRBV4-2 to TRBJ1-1, with TRBD1 identical over 7 bases. The sample consisted of memory (CD45RA-) CD4+ T cells from blood. The CDR3 sequence is CASEDRLNTEAFF. For the CDR3, the DNA is TGTGCCAGCGAGGACAGGTTGAACACTGAAGCTTTCTTT.